This TCR beta chain is drawn from a study of identical twins. The study's findings and limits: There was more out-of-frame TCR alpha sharing in monozygotic twins than models estimated. Abundant cord blood beta clonotypes carried fewer insertions; memory repertoires showed none.

CDR1 is MNHEY and CDR2 is SVGEGT in the germline V gene. Trimming removed 0 bases from V and 7 bases from J, with 16 bases in between. The CDR3 sequence is 17 residues long. Healthy Caucasians alone served as donors. TCRdb itself ran the 5' RACE reads through MiXCR, one entry per CDR3 protein. In the table there are about 100,000 distinct CDR3 sequences, 5.5% to 7% of which are singletons. In this sample, this clonotype turned up many times. Its antigen is still unknown. The chain joins TRBV6-2 or TRBV6-3 to TRBJ1-6, with D hard to call. Sequenced sample: memory T cells sorted from blood. The receptor was derived from a woman aged 45 to 65 in good health. Written as DNA, the CDR3 is TGTGCCAGCAGTTACTCTTTCGATCGGAAACGCAATTCACCCCTCCACTTT. This gives the protein CASSYSFDRKRNSPLHF.